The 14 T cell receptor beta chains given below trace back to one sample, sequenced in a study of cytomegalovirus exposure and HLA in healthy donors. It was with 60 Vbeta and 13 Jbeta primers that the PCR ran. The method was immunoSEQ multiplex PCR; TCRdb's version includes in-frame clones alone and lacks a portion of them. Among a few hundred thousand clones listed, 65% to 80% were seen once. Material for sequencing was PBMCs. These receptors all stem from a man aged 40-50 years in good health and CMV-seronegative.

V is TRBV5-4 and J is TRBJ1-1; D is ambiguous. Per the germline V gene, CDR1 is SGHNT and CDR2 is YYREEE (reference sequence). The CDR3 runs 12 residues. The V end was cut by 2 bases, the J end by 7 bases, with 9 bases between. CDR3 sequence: CASSFGGFEAFF. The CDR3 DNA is TGTGCCAGCAGCTTTGGAGGATTTGAAGCTTTCTTT.

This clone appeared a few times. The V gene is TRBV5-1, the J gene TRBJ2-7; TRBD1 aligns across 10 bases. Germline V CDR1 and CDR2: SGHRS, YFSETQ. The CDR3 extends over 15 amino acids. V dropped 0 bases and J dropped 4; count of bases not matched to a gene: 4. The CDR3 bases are TGCGCCAGCAGCTTGGTGACAGGGGGCGATTACGAGCAGTACTTC. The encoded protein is CASSLVTGGDYEQYF.

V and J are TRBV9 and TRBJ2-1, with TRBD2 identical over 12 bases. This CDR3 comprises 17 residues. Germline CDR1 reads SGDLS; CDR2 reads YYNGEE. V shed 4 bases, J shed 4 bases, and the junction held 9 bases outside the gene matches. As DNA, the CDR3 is TGTGCCAGCAGCTCTCGGACTAGCGGGACCCTTTACAATGAGCAGTTCTTC. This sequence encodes CASSSRTSGTLYNEQFF.

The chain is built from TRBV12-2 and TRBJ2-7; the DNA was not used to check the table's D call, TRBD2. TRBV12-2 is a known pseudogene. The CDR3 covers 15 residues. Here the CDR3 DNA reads TGTGCAAGTCGCTCCCCTAAGGGGGGGTTGCACGAGCAGTACTTC. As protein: CASRSPKGGLHEQYF.

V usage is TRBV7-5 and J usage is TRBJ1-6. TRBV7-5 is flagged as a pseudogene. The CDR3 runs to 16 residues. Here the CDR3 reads CARSLAGGTDNSPLHF. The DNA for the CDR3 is TGTGCCAGAAGCTTAGCAGGCGGGACGGATAATTCACCCCTCCACTTT.

In nucleotides, the CDR3 is TGTGCCAGCAGCACCACCTTACCCGGGACTTACGAGCAGTACTTC. Translating gives CASSTTLPGTYEQYF. The chain joins TRBV5-6 to TRBJ2-7; possible D gene TRBD2, 6 bases. The germline V gene encodes CDR1 SGHDT and CDR2 YYEEEE. The CDR3 consists of 15 residues. Between the trimmed V and J ends, which lost 4 bases and 4 bases, there was a span of 18 bases.

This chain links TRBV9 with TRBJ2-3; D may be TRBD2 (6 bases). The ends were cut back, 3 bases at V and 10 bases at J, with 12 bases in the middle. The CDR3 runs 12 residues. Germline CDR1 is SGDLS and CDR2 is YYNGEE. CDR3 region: CASSGTTFPQYF. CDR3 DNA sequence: TGTGCCAGCAGCGGGACTACCTTTCCGCAGTATTTT.

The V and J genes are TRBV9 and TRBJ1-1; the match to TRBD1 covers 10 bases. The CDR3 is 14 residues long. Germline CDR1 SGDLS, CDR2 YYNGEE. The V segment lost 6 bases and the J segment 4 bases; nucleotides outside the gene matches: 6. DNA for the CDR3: TGTGCCAGCACCGACGGGGACAGGGGCACTGAAGCTTTCTTT. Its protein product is CASTDGDRGTEAFF.

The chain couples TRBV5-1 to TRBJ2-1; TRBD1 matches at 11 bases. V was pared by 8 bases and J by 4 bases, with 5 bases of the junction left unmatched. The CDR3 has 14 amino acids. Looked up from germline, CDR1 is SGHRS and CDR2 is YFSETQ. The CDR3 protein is CASQGQGVYNEQFF. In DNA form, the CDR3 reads TGCGCCAGTCAGGGACAGGGGGTTTACAATGAGCAGTTCTTC. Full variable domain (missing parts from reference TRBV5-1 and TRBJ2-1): KAGVTQTPRYLIKTRGQQVTLSCSPISGHRSVSWYQQTPGQGLQFLFEYFSETQRNKGNFPGRFSGRQFSNSRSEMNVSTLELGDSALYLCASQGQGVYNEQFFGPGTRLTVL.

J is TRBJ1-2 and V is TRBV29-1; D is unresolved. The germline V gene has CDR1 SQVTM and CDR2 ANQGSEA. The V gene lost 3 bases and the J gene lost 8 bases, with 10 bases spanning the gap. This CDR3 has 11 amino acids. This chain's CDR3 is CSVDGGGGYTF. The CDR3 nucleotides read TGCAGCGTTGATGGAGGTGGAGGCTACACCTTC.

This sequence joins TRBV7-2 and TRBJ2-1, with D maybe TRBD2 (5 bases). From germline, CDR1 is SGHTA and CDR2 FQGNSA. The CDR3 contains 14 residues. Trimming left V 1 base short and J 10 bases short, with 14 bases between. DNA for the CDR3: TGTGCCAGCAGCTTAGTGGCGGTGAGGGAGGAGCAGTTCTTC. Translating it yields CASSLVAVREEQFF.

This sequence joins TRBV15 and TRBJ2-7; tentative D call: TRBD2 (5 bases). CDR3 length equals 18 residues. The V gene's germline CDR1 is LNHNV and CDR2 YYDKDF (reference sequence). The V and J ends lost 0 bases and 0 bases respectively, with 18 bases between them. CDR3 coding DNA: TGTGCCACCAGCAGAGATACGAGGGTCCTAATCAGCTCCTACGAGCAGTACTTC. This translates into CATSRDTRVLISSYEQYF.

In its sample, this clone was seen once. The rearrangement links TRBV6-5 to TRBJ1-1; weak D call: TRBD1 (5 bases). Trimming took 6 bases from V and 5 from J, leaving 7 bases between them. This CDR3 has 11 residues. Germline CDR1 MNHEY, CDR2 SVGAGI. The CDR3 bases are TGTGCCAGCAGGAAGGGGACTGAAGCTTTCTTT. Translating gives CASRKGTEAFF.

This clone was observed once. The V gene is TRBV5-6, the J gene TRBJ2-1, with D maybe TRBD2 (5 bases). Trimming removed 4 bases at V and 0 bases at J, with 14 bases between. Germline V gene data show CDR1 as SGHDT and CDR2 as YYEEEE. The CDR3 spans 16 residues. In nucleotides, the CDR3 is TGTGCCAGCAGCCCTGATACGGGGAGCTCCTACAATGAGCAGTTCTTC. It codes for CASSPDTGSSYNEQFF.